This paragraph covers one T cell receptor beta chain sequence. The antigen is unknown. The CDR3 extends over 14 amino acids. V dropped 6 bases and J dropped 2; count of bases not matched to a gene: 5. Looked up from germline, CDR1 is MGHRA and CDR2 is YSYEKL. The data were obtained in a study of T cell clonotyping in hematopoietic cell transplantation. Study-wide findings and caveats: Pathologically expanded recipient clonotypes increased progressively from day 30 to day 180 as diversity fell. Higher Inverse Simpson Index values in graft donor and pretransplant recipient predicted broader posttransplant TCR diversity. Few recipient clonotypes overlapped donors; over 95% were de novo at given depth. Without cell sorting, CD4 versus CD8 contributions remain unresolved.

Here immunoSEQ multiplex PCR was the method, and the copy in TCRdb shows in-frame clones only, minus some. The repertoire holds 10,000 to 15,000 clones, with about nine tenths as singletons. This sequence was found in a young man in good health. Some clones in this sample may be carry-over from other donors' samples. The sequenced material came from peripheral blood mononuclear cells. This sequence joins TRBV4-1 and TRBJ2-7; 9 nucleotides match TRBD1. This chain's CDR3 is CASSRGQGPYEQYF. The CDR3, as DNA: TGCGCCAGCAGTCGGGGACAGGGACCCTACGAGCAGTACTTC.